This TCR beta chain was sequenced for a study of OX40 agonist ivuxolimab in advanced cancers. The study's findings and limits: Which antigen the expanded peripheral T cells recognized is unknown.

The repertoire was sequenced with immunoSEQ multiplex PCR; TCRdb's copy has only in-frame clones and lacks some. The data show 65,000 to 85,000 clones, with about 91% seen just once and approximately 0.5% held by the top ten. Per germline, CDR1 LNHDA and CDR2 SQIVND (reference sequence). Trimming cost V 5 bases and J 4 bases, with 11 bases left between them. There are 14 residues in the CDR3. A note on this clone: What it binds is not known.

The clonotype originates from an adult with an advanced solid tumor such as melanoma, head and neck, liver or kidney cancer. Sample: CD4+ or CD8+ T cells sorted from blood, taken in a trial of the OX40 agonist ivuxolimab. This chain connects TRBV19 to TRBJ1-4; D gene unclear. The CDR3 sequence is CASSPGFYNEKLFF. The CDR3 DNA reads as TGTGCCAGTAGTCCCGGGTTTTATAATGAAAAACTGTTTTTT.